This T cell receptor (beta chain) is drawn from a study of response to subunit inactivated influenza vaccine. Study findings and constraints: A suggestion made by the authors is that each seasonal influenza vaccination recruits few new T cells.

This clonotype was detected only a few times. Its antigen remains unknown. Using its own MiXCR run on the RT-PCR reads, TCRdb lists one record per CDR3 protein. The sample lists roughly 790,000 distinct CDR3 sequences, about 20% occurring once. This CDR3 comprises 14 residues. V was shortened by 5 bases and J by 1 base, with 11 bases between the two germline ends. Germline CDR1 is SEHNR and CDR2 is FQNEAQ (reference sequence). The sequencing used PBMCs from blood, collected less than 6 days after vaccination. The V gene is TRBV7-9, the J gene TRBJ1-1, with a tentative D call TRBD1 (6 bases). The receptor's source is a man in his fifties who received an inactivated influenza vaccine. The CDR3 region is CASSQNRANTEAFF. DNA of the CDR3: TGTGCCAGCAGCCAAAACAGGGCGAACACTGAAGCTTTCTTT.